The 12 T cell receptor beta chains given below trace back to one sample, sequenced in a study of T cell responses to AZD1222 COVID-19 vaccine. Sequenced by immunoSEQ multiplex PCR; TCRdb stores in-frame clones only, minus some. The sample holds 150,000 or so clones, 85% to 95% seen once. This sample comprised peripheral blood, obtained on day 0 of AZD1222 vaccination. All receptors come from an adult in good health.

V gene TRBV5-6 combines with J gene TRBJ2-3; D is unclear. The V and J ends lost 3 bases and 3 bases respectively, with 8 bases between them. CDR1 is SGHDT and CDR2 is YYEEEE in the germline V gene. The CDR3 runs 13 residues. The chain's CDR3 is CASSYPTTDTQYF. The CDR3 DNA reads TGTGCCAGCAGCTATCCGACGACAGATACGCAGTATTTT.

CDR3 sequence: CATSNPSGGWNEQFF. The CDR3, as DNA: TGTGCCACCAGCAATCCTAGCGGGGGGTGGAATGAGCAGTTCTTC. The V and J genes are TRBV15 and TRBJ2-1; TRBD2 matches 11 bases. Germline V gene lookup returns CDR1 LNHNV and CDR2 YYDKDF (reference sequence). The CDR3 consists of 15 residues. V shed 4 bases and J 7 bases; nucleotides not matched to a gene: 6.

The chain carries TRBV11-2 and TRBJ2-7, with D perhaps TRBD2 (6 bases). Per the germline V gene, CDR1 is SGHAT and CDR2 is FQNNGV. Trimming cost V 7 bases and J 1 base, with 20 bases left between them. The length of the CDR3 is 16 residues. The CDR3 DNA sequence: TGTGCCAGCACCCCCCGGGGGAGGACGACATCCTACGAGCAGTACTTC. Amino acid sequence: CASTPRGRTTSYEQYF. The whole variable domain, filled in from reference TRBV11-2 and TRBJ2-7, reads EAGVAQSPRYKIIEKRQSVAFWCNPISGHATLYWYQQILGQGPKLLIQFQNNGVVDDSQLPKDRFSAERLKGVDSTLKIQPAKLEDSAVYLCASTPRGRTTSYEQYFGPGTRLTVT.

CDR3 DNA sequence: TGTGCCAGCGGAGAACAGGGACCACCTAATGAAAAACTGTTTTTT. This gives the protein CASGEQGPPNEKLFF. The genes are TRBV6-5 and TRBJ1-4, with D perhaps matching TRBD1 (6 bases). The CDR3 covers 15 residues. Germline CDR1 is MNHEY and CDR2 is SVGAGI. V was cut by 8 bases and J by 3 bases, with 16 bases left in between.

Worth noting for this clone: This is likely a read error, given that the CDR3 carries no conserved phenylalanine or tryptophan at its end. The limits of the CDR3 on the DNA are not certain, so only TCRdb's listed CDR3 is given. The chain carries TRBV21-1 and TRBJ1-2. TRBV21-1 is marked as a pseudogene. 10 amino acids form the CDR3, both terminal residues included. The CDR3 sequence is CASSKGMAGL.

The chain combines TRBV20-1 with TRBJ2-5, with D unresolved. Germline V gives CDR1 DFQATT, CDR2 SNEGSKA (reference sequence). V was cut by 3 bases and J by 2 bases, with 10 bases left in between. There are 13 residues in the CDR3. CDR3 residues: CSASDGPQETQYF. The CDR3, as DNA: TGCAGTGCTAGTGACGGGCCACAAGAGACCCAGTACTTC.

V and J are TRBV19 and TRBJ1-2; D call uncertain. Trimming shortened V by 5 bases and J by 5 bases, and 18 bases separated the two germline ends. Germline values: CDR1 LNHDA, CDR2 SQIVND (reference sequence). This CDR3 spans 15 amino acids. The CDR3 DNA reads as TGTGCCAGTAGTCCCGGCCAAGGGATCCTTTATGGCTACACCTTC. Encoded protein: CASSPGQGILYGYTF. The variable domain in full, with the rest retrieved from reference TRBV19 and TRBJ1-2, is DGGITQSPKYLFRKEGQNVTLSCEQNLNHDAMYWYRQDPGQGLRLIYYSQIVNDFQKGDIAEGYSVSREKKESFPLTVTSAQKNPTAFYLCASSPGQGILYGYTFGSGTRLTVV.

The gene calls are TRBV7-8 and TRBJ2-1, with 7 bases aligning to TRBD2. With V trimmed by 5 bases and J by 4 bases, 8 bases remained unmatched. CDR3 length: 15 amino acids. The V gene's germline CDR1 is SGHVS and CDR2 FQNEAQ. The chain's CDR3 is CASSQGLGRYNEQFF. CDR3 DNA sequence: TGTGCCAGCAGCCAAGGACTAGGGCGGTACAATGAGCAGTTCTTC. The variable domain in full, with the rest retrieved from reference TRBV7-8 and TRBJ2-1, is GAGVSQSPRYKVAKRGQDVALRCDPISGHVSLFWYQQALGQGPEFLTYFQNEAQLDKSGLPSDRFFAERPEGSVSTLKIQRTQQEDSAVYLCASSQGLGRYNEQFFGPGTRLTVL.

The rearrangement uses TRBV7-2 and TRBJ1-1; a weak D match, TRBD1 (5 bases). Trimming stripped 2 bases from V and 4 bases from J, with 11 bases between. Germline V gene sequence: CDR1 SGHTA, CDR2 FQGNSA. The CDR3 runs to 14 residues. CDR3 residues: CASSLIQGGTEAFF. The DNA of the CDR3 is TGTGCCAGCAGCTTAATCCAGGGTGGCACTGAAGCTTTCTTT.

The rearrangement links TRBV27 to TRBJ1-1; D is unresolved. Germline assignment: CDR1 MNHEY and CDR2 SMNVEV (reference sequence). The V gene lost 6 bases and the J gene lost 0 bases, with 8 bases spanning the gap. This CDR3 spans 13 amino acids. CDR3 in amino acids: CASSLTVNTEAFF. CDR3 bases: TGTGCCAGCAGCCTAACAGTGAACACTGAAGCTTTCTTT.

This chain links TRBV11-2 with TRBJ1-4; a possible D gene is TRBD1 (6 bases). The V and J ends lost 5 bases and 4 bases respectively, with 14 bases between them. The length of the CDR3 is 15 residues. CDR1 SGHAT and CDR2 FQNNGV come from the germline V gene. The CDR3 region has the DNA TGTGCCAGCAGCCGCCCTAGGGGGATTAATGAAAAACTGTTTTTT. Its protein is CASSRPRGINEKLFF.

V is TRBV7-2 and J is TRBJ2-1, with TRBD1 matching over 8 bases. CDR1 is SGHTA, CDR2 FQGNSA, per germline. J gave up 3 bases and V 5 bases, and 9 bases lay outside the gene matches. The CDR3 is 16 amino acids. The CDR3 nucleotides read TGTGCCAGCAGCCCCCAATGGGGGACAGGCTACAATGAGCAGTTCTTC. Translating it yields CASSPQWGTGYNEQFF.